This T cell receptor beta chain is drawn from a study of regulatory T cells in long-lasting Graves disease. Germline-derived CDR1 and CDR2 are SGHVS and FNYEAQ. Trimming cost V 4 bases and J 2 bases; bases outside gene matches: 13. The CDR3 extends over 19 amino acids. Ten or more counts support this clonotype. CDR3-region Arm-PCR and iRepertoire HTBI primers produced the TCR beta libraries. TCRdb passed the multiplex PCR reads through MiXCR, listing each CDR3 protein once. The data hold some 250,000 distinct CDR3 sequences, with about 18% observed a single time. Stated time point: newly diagnosed GD, antithyroid drugs for less than 3 months. The TCR library was made from RNA that had been extracted from PBMCs in TRIzol. The same data also went into a second study, on T cells in Graves' hyperthyroidism and ophthalmopathy.

The chain recombines TRBV7-6 with TRBJ2-5; 13 positions match TRBD2. This clonotype was sampled from a woman aged 25 to 39 with Graves disease. Sequencing was performed on peripheral blood mononuclear cells (PBMCs), taken at new diagnosis, from a patient treated with antithyroid drugs. In DNA, the CDR3 is TGTGCCAGCAGCTCAGCCCCCGGGACTAGCGGGGAGGTACAAGAGACCCAGTACTTC. Translated, it gives CASSSAPGTSGEVQETQYF.